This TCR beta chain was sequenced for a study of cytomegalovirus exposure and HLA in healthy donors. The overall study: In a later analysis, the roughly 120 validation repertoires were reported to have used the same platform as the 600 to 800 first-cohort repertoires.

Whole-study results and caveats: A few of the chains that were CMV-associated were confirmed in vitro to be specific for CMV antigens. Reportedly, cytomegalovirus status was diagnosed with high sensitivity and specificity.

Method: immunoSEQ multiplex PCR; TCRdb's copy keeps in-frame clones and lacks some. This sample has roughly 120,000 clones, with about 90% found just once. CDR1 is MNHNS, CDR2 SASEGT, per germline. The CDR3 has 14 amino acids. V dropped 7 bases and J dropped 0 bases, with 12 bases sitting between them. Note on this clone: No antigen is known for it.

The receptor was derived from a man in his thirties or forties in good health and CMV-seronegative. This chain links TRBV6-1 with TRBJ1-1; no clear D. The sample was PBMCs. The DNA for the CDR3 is TGTGCCAGCACCCTTACTTCTATGAACACTGAAGCTTTCTTT. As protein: CASTLTSMNTEAFF.